These 11 T cell receptor beta chains originate from one sample sequenced in a study of blood T cell repertoires in COVID-19. Data came from immunoSEQ multiplex PCR; TCRdb stores just in-frame clones and leaves some out. The table includes more than 150,000 clones, 80% to 90% detected once. The sequencing sample was made of peripheral blood. The receptors were gathered from a man between 60 and 75 years old with acute or convalescent COVID-19.

The V and J genes are TRBV10-1 and TRBJ2-5; 7 nucleotides line up with TRBD1. Trimming took 9 bases from V and 5 from J; bases not matched to a gene: 18. Per germline, CDR1 WNHNN and CDR2 SYGVQD (reference sequence). The CDR3 spans 16 residues. This CDR3 reads CAREPFDRAANETQYF. As DNA, the CDR3 is TGCGCCAGGGAACCATTTGACAGGGCAGCCAATGAGACCCAGTACTTC.

V and J are TRBV11-3 and TRBJ2-3, with 13 bases identical to TRBD2. Unmatched junction bases numbered 7, after V lost 4 bases and J lost 3 bases. CDR1 and CDR2 from the germline V gene are SGHNT and YENEEA. The CDR3 has 17 residues. The CDR3 sequence is CASSYTRTSGSTDTQYF. The CDR3 region has the DNA TGTGCCAGCAGCTATACCCGGACTAGCGGGAGTACAGATACGCAGTATTTT.

The J gene is TRBJ1-4, the V gene TRBV29-1; TRBD1 matches at 7 bases. Germline values: CDR1 SQVTM, CDR2 ANQGSEA. CDR3 length equals 15 residues. V trimming: 3 bases; J trimming: 6 bases; junction bases outside the gene matches: 10. CDR3 loop: CSVEARTGMYEKLFF. In DNA, the CDR3 is TGCAGCGTTGAGGCCCGGACAGGAATGTATGAAAAACTGTTTTTT.

This chain joins TRBV6-1 and TRBJ1-2, with a possible D match to TRBD1 (5 bases). V was trimmed by 3 bases and J by 5 bases, leaving 10 bases between them. The CDR3 has 13 amino acids. The germline V gene encodes CDR1 MNHNS and CDR2 SASEGT. The CDR3 nucleotides read TGTGCCAGCAGTGACGGGGGGGGTTATGGCTACACCTTC. Translating gives CASSDGGGYGYTF.

The chain couples TRBV28 to TRBJ1-3, with 8 positions matching TRBD1. V was clipped by 6 bases and J by 3 bases; unmatched bases: 13. Germline V CDR1 and CDR2: MDHEN, SYDVKM. CDR3 length: 17 amino acids. In DNA, the CDR3 is TGTGCCAGCAGCCGGACAGGGTCGGGCCGTGATGGAAACACCATATATTTT. Translating gives CASSRTGSGRDGNTIYF.

This chain joins TRBV18 and TRBJ1-1; D gene ambiguous. This CDR3 contains 13 residues. Germline values: CDR1 KGHSH, CDR2 LQKENI. The V end was cut by 2 bases, the J end by 6 bases, with 10 bases between. The CDR3 region is CASSPYRQAEAFF. CDR3 nucleotide sequence: TGTGCCAGCTCACCATACCGACAAGCTGAAGCTTTCTTT. Full variable domain (missing parts from reference TRBV18 and TRBJ1-1): NAGVMQNPRHLVRRRGQEARLRCSPMKGHSHVYWYRQLPEEGLKFMVYLQKENIIDESGMPKERFSAEFPKEGPSILRIQQVVRGDSAAYFCASSPYRQAEAFFGQGTRLTVV.

The chain links TRBV19 to TRBJ2-1, with D perhaps matching TRBD2 (6 bases). V was cut by 2 bases and J by 2 bases, with 13 bases left in between. This CDR3 has 16 amino acids. The germline gives CDR1 LNHDA, CDR2 SQIVND (reference sequence). CDR3 residues: CASSIRKAGTYNEQFF. The CDR3 DNA is TGTGCCAGTAGTATAAGGAAGGCGGGAACCTACAATGAGCAGTTCTTC.

A single count supports this clone. V and J are TRBV29-1 and TRBJ1-2; 8 bases line up with TRBD1. CDR1 SQVTM and CDR2 ANQGSEA come from the germline V gene. The length of the CDR3 is 13 residues. Trimming removed 7 bases from V and 4 bases from J; junction bases left unmatched: 8. The CDR3 nucleotides are TGCAGCGGCGCAGGACAGGGAAGCTATGGCTACACCTTC. The encoded protein is CSGAGQGSYGYTF.

CDR3 nucleotides: TGTGCCAGCAGCCAGCCAGCGACGGGACTCGGAGCTTTCTTT. Translated: CASSQPATGLGAFF. The chain carries TRBV3-1 (or the pseudogene TRBV3-2) and TRBJ1-1, with a possible D match to TRBD1 (5 bases). Trimming took 3 bases from V and 10 from J, leaving 18 bases between them. The germline CDR1 and CDR2 sequences are LGHDT and YNNKEL (reference sequence). This CDR3 contains 14 residues.

V usage is TRBV7-3 and J usage is TRBJ2-1, with 9 positions matching TRBD1. The CDR3 totals 16 residues. J lost 9 bases, V lost 5 bases, and 14 bases had no gene match. CDR1 is SGHTA, CDR2 FQGTGA, per germline. CDR3 coding DNA: TGTGCCAGCAGCCGATACTTGACAGGGGGGTTAGTTGAGCAGTTCTTC. Protein product: CASSRYLTGGLVEQFF. The full variable domain, rest sourced from reference TRBV7-3 and TRBJ2-1, is GAGVSQTPSNKVTEKGKYVELRCDPISGHTALYWYRQSLGQGPEFLIYFQGTGAADDSGLPNDRFFAVRPEGSVSTLKIQRTERGDSAVYLCASSRYLTGGLVEQFFGPGTRLTVL.

The J gene is TRBJ2-3, the V gene TRBV18, with TRBD2 identical over 9 bases. Germline CDR1 and CDR2: KGHSH and LQKENI. This CDR3 is 14 amino acids long. V was clipped by 3 bases and J by 3 bases; unmatched bases: 1. The CDR3 reads CASSPGLATDTQYF. CDR3 sequence (DNA): TGTGCCAGCTCACCGGGACTAGCTACAGATACGCAGTATTTT.